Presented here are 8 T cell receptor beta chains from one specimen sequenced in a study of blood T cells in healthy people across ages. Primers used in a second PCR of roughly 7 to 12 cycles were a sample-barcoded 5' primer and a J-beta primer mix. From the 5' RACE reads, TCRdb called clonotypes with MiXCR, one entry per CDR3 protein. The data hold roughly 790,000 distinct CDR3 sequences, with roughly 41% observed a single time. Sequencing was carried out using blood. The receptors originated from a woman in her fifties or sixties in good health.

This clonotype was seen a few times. CDR3 nucleotides: TGCAGTGCTAGGGTCCGGGGGCATAATCAGCCCCAGCATTTT. This codes for CSARVRGHNQPQHF. The rearrangement joins TRBV20-1 to TRBJ1-5; TRBD1 might be the D (6 bases). The CDR3 is 14 amino acids. The germline V and J ends were trimmed by 3 bases and 4 bases, with 13 bases remaining between them. The V gene's germline CDR1 is DFQATT and CDR2 SNEGSKA (reference sequence).

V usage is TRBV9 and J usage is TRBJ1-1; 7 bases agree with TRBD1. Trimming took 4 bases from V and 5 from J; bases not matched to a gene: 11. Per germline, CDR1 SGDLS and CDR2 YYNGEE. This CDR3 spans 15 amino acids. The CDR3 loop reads CASSTRPTGTTEAFF. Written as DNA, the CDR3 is TGTGCCAGCAGCACCCGACCGACAGGGACGACTGAAGCTTTCTTT.

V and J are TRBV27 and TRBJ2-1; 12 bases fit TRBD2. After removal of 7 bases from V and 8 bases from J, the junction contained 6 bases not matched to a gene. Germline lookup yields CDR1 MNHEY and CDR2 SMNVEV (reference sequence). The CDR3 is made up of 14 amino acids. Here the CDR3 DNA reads TGTGCCAGCAAATTGACTAGCGGGAGCTATGAGCAGTTCTTC. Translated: CASKLTSGSYEQFF.

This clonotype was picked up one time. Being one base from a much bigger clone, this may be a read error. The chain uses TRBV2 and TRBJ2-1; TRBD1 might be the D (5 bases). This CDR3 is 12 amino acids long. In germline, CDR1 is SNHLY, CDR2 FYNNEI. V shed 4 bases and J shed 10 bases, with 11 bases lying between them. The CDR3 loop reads CASSGERGEQFF. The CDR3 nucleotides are TGTGCCAGCAGTGGGGAAAGGGGCGAGCAGTTCTTC.

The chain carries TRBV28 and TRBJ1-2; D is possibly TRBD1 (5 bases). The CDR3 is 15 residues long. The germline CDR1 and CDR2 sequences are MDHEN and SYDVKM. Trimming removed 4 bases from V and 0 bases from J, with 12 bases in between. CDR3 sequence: CASSSGDLANYGYTF. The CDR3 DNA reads TGTGCCAGCAGTTCTGGGGACCTGGCTAACTATGGCTACACCTTC.

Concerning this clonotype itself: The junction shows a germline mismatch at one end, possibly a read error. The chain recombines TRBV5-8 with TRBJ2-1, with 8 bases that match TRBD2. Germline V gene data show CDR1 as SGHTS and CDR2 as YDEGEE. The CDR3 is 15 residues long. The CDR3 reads CASSLGSSGYNERFF. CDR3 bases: TGTGCCAGCAGCTTGGGGTCTAGCGGGTACAATGAGCGGTTCTTC.

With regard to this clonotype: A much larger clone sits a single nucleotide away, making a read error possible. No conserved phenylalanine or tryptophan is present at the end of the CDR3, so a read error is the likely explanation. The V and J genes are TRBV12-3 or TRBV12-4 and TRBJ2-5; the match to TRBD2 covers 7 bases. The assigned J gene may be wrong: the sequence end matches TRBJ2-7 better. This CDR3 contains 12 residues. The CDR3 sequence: CASRSGNYEQYL. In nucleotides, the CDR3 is TGTGCCAGCCGGAGCGGGAACTACGAGCAGTACTTA.

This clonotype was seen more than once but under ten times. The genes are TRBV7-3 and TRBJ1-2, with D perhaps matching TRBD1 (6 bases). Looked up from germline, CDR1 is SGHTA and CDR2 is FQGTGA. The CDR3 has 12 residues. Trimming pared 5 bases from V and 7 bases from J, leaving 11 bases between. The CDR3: CASSPDRIGYTF. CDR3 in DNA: TGTGCCAGCAGCCCCGACAGGATTGGCTACACCTTC.